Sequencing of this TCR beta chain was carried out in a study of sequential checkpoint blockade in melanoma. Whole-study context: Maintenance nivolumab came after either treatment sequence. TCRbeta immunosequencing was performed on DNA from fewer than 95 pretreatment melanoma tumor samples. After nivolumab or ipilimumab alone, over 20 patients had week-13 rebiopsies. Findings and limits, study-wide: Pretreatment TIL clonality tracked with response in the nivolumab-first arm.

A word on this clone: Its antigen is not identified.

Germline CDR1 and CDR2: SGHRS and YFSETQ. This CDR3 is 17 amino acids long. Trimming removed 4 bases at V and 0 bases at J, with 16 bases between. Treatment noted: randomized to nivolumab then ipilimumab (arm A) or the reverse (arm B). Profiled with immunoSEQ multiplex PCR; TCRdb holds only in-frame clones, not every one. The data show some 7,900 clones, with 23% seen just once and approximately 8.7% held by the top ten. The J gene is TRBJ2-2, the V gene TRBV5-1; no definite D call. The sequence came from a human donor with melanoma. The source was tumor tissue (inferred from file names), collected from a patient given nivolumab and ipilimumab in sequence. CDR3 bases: TGCGCCAGCAGCCCCTTGCAACTCACATCGAACACCGGGGAGCTGTTTTTT. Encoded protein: CASSPLQLTSNTGELFF.